Below, 29 T cell receptor beta chains from the same sample are listed, as sequenced in a study of OX40 agonist ivuxolimab in advanced cancers. Here immunoSEQ multiplex PCR was the method, and the copy in TCRdb shows in-frame clones only, minus some. The table has around 99,000 clones, around 93% seen once. This sample comprised CD4+ or CD8+ T cells sorted from blood, obtained in a trial of the OX40 agonist ivuxolimab. These receptors all come from an adult with an advanced solid tumor such as melanoma, head and neck, liver or kidney cancer.

V is TRBV6-5 and J is TRBJ2-7; D is ambiguous. In germline, CDR1 is MNHEY, CDR2 SVGAGI. The CDR3 has 15 amino acids. V dropped 5 bases and J dropped 2 bases, with 16 bases sitting between them. In nucleotides, the CDR3 is TGTGCCAGCAGTCTCGAGGAAGGTCCTACCTACGAGCAGTACTTC. It translates to CASSLEEGPTYEQYF.

The chain uses TRBV2 and TRBJ2-7, with a possible D match to TRBD1 (5 bases). The CDR3 sequence is 12 residues long. Per germline, CDR1 SNHLY and CDR2 FYNNEI. V lost 6 bases and J 6 bases, leaving 12 bases between the germline ends. DNA of the CDR3: TGTGCCAGCAGGGAAACAGGATTCGAGCAGTACTTC. Protein product: CASRETGFEQYF.

J is TRBJ2-7 and V is TRBV7-3; tentatively, D is TRBD1 (5 bases). V lost 5 bases and J 7 bases, leaving 21 bases between the germline ends. Germline loops: CDR1 SGHTA, CDR2 FQGTGA. The CDR3 sequence is 15 residues long. The CDR3 nucleotides are TGTGCCAGCAGCCCCGATCAGTCAGGGTATTCGGAGCAGTACTTC. Amino acid sequence: CASSPDQSGYSEQYF.

The chain employs TRBV7-6 and TRBJ1-5, with 7 bases lining up with TRBD1. This CDR3 comprises 13 residues. The V and J ends lost 5 bases and 7 bases, in that order; junction bases with no gene match: 5. Germline V CDR1 and CDR2: SGHVS, FNYEAQ. The CDR3 region is CASSQRQGQPQHF. CDR3 coding DNA: TGTGCCAGCAGCCAACGACAGGGACAGCCCCAGCATTTT. The entire variable domain, with the rest obtained from reference TRBV7-6 and TRBJ1-5, is as follows: GAGVSQSPRYKVTKRGQDVALRCDPISGHVSLYWYRQALGQGPEFLTYFNYEAQQDKSGLPNDRFSAERPEGSISTLTIQRTEQRDSAMYRCASSQRQGQPQHFGDGTRLSIL.

The CDR3 DNA is TGTGCCAGCAGCTTGTACACCGGGGAGCTGTTTTTT. Its translation: CASSLYTGELFF. The chain recombines TRBV5-8 with TRBJ2-2; D not certain. V dropped 1 base and J dropped 3 bases, with 1 base sitting between them. CDR1 is SGHTS and CDR2 is YDEGEE in the germline V gene. The CDR3 loop spans 12 amino acids.

This clone was seen once. This chain joins TRBV7-3 and TRBJ2-5; weak D call: TRBD1 (6 bases). CDR3 length: 14 residues. CDR1 and CDR2 (germline): SGHTA, FQGTGA. The V gene lost 3 bases and the J gene lost 1 base, with 9 bases spanning the gap. This CDR3 reads CASSFQGSQETQYF. The DNA of the CDR3 is TGTGCCAGCAGCTTTCAGGGGTCCCAAGAGACCCAGTACTTC.

Of note for this clone: The sample has other DNA sequences that encode this CDR3 too. This chain connects TRBV7-2 to TRBJ2-1, with 7 bases aligning to TRBD2. The ends lost 1 base at V and 3 bases at J; junction bases unmatched: 3. Germline V CDR1 and CDR2: SGHTA, FQGNSA. The length of the CDR3 is 15 residues. DNA of the CDR3: TGTGCCAGCAGCTTAGAAGCGGGATTCTACAATGAGCAGTTCTTC. Translated, it gives CASSLEAGFYNEQFF. The full variable domain, in which reference TRBV7-2 and TRBJ2-1 provide the parts outside the CDR3, is GAGVSQSPSNKVTEKGKDVELRCDPISGHTALYWYRQSLGQGLEFLIYFQGNSAPDKSGLPSDRFSAERTGGSVSTLTIQRTQQEDSAVYLCASSLEAGFYNEQFFGPGTRLTVL.

V is TRBV7-8 and J is TRBJ2-7; 11 bases map to TRBD2. Germline V gene lookup returns CDR1 SGHVS and CDR2 FQNEAQ. Trimming at V came to 6 bases and at J to 2 bases, leaving 0 bases not matched to a gene. CDR3 length: 13 residues. This CDR3 reads CASSSGRAYEQYF. As DNA, the CDR3 is TGTGCCAGCAGTAGCGGGAGGGCCTACGAGCAGTACTTC.

This chain links TRBV7-8 with TRBJ2-1; 15 bases line up with TRBD2. There are 16 residues in the CDR3. V was clipped by 4 bases and J by 7 bases; unmatched bases: 5. The germline gives CDR1 SGHVS, CDR2 FQNEAQ. The CDR3 DNA reads as TGTGCCAGCAGCTCCGGGACTAGCGGGAGGTTAAATGAGCAGTTCTTC. Its protein product is CASSSGTSGRLNEQFF.

The V call is TRBV6-5, the J call TRBJ1-5; 9 bases are a match to TRBD1. Per germline, CDR1 MNHEY and CDR2 SVGAGI. This CDR3 is built from 14 residues. Trimming cost V 11 bases and J 7 bases; bases outside gene matches: 12. CDR3 nucleotide sequence: TGTGCCGTACGGGGACAGGGTAGCGGACAGCCCCAGCATTTT. Its protein is CAVRGQGSGQPQHF.

The genes are TRBV2 and TRBJ2-1; a possible D gene is TRBD2 (5 bases). In germline, CDR1 is SNHLY, CDR2 FYNNEI. The V end was cut by 3 bases, the J end by 6 bases, with 12 bases between. CDR3 length equals 14 residues. The CDR3 spells CASSESLAGNEQFF. CDR3 DNA: TGTGCCAGCAGTGAGTCTCTAGCAGGCAATGAGCAGTTCTTC.

The rearrangement joins TRBV4-3 to TRBJ1-2; possible D gene TRBD1, 5 bases. Germline V gene lookup returns CDR1 LGHNA and CDR2 YSLEER. Trimming removed 0 bases from V and 4 bases from J, with 9 bases in between. CDR3 size: 14 residues. CDR3 coding DNA: TGCGCCAGCAGCCAAGATTCAGGGTTCTATGGCTACACCTTC. It is translated as CASSQDSGFYGYTF.

This chain links TRBV18 with TRBJ1-1; D unclear. From germline, CDR1 is KGHSH and CDR2 LQKENI. V was clipped by 4 bases and J by 1 base, with 7 bases between them. The CDR3 sequence is 13 residues long. For the CDR3, the DNA is TGTGCCAGCTCACTCACAGAGAACACTGAAGCTTTCTTT. It codes for CASSLTENTEAFF.

This chain connects TRBV4-2 to TRBJ2-1, with D hard to call. The ends were cut back, 1 base at V and 8 bases at J, with 9 bases in the middle. The CDR3 covers 13 residues. Germline CDR1 LGHNA, CDR2 YNFKEQ. The chain's CDR3 is CASSQVGGDEQFF. In nucleotides, the CDR3 is TGTGCCAGCAGCCAAGTGGGTGGGGATGAGCAGTTCTTC.

J is TRBJ1-5 and V is TRBV10-3, with D maybe TRBD1 (6 bases). The germline V gene encodes CDR1 ENHRY and CDR2 SYGVKD. The CDR3 runs to 16 residues. The germline V and J ends were trimmed by 3 bases and 3 bases, with 15 bases remaining between them. The CDR3 loop reads CAISEFDRIDNQPQHF. CDR3 DNA sequence: TGTGCCATCAGTGAATTCGACAGGATAGACAATCAGCCCCAGCATTTT.

V is TRBV5-1 and J is TRBJ1-5, with 7 positions matching TRBD1. This CDR3 has 14 residues. The V segment lost 4 bases and the J segment 0 bases; nucleotides outside the gene matches: 1. In germline, CDR1 is SGHRS, CDR2 YFSETQ. The CDR3 spells CASSQGVSNQPQHF. The DNA of the CDR3 is TGCGCCAGCAGCCAGGGGGTTAGCAATCAGCCCCAGCATTTT.

In this sample, this clone turned up once. This sequence joins TRBV9 and TRBJ1-4; TRBD1 agrees at 9 bases. With V trimmed by 3 bases and J by 8 bases, 5 bases remained unmatched. The CDR3 spans 14 residues. Germline V gene sequence: CDR1 SGDLS, CDR2 YYNGEE. This CDR3 reads CASSETGGIEKLFF. CDR3 nucleotide sequence: TGTGCCAGCAGCGAAACAGGGGGCATCGAAAAACTGTTTTTT.

The chain employs TRBV23-1 and TRBJ1-4; D uncertain. TRBV23-1 is designated an ORF whose function remains uncertain. The CDR3 covers 16 residues. V lost 6 bases, J lost 0 bases, and 14 bases lay in between. The CDR3 is CASSPFSEATNEKLFF. CDR3 DNA sequence: TGCGCCAGCAGCCCCTTCTCGGAGGCAACTAATGAAAAACTGTTTTTT.

The V and J genes are TRBV11-2 and TRBJ2-7, with 7 bases lining up with TRBD1. CDR3 length: 15 residues. With V trimmed by 1 base and J by 2 bases, 5 bases remained unmatched. Germline V gene lookup returns CDR1 SGHAT and CDR2 FQNNGV. CDR3 DNA sequence: TGTGCCAGCAGCTTAGGGCCGGGACAGACCTACGAGCAGTACTTC. The encoded protein is CASSLGPGQTYEQYF.

The chain is built from TRBV27 and TRBJ2-1, with 8 bases fitting TRBD2. Germline V lookup: CDR1 MNHEY, CDR2 SMNVEV (reference sequence). Trimming took 3 bases from V and 6 from J; bases not matched to a gene: 7. The CDR3 contains 15 residues. The CDR3 loop reads CASSFPGTRRNEQFF. Written as DNA, the CDR3 is TGTGCCAGCAGTTTTCCCGGGACTAGGCGCAATGAGCAGTTCTTC.

The chain has TRBV30 and TRBJ1-4; 9 bases map to TRBD1. Germline V lookup: CDR1 GTSNPN, CDR2 SVGIG (reference sequence). J was trimmed by 7 bases and V by 0 bases; bases with no gene match: 3. The CDR3 is 14 residues long. The CDR3 sequence: CAWSVQGAVEKLFF. Written as DNA, the CDR3 is TGTGCCTGGAGTGTACAGGGGGCGGTTGAAAAACTGTTTTTT. Full variable domain (outside the CDR3, taken from reference TRBV30 and TRBJ1-4): SQTIHQWPATLVQPVGSPLSLECTVEGTSNPNLYWYRQAAGRGLQLLFYSVGIGQISSEVPQNLSASRPQDRQFILSSKKLLLSDSGFYLCAWSVQGAVEKLFFGSGTQLSVL.

J is TRBJ2-2 and V is TRBV10-3; 8 bases map to TRBD1. The CDR3 sequence is 17 residues long. The V gene's germline CDR1 is ENHRY and CDR2 SYGVKD. V lost 6 bases and J lost 5; bases outside the gene matches: 14. CDR3 loop: CAIRGTGADVGTGELFF. The CDR3 nucleotides read TGTGCCATCAGGGGGACAGGCGCCGATGTGGGTACCGGGGAGCTGTTTTTT.

This clone occurred once. The DNA for the CDR3 is TGTGCCAGCAGTGAGGGTTCGGGACGGCGGAACACTGAAGCTTTCTTT. Its translation: CASSEGSGRRNTEAFF. V gene TRBV6-1 combines with J gene TRBJ1-1, with TRBD1 as a possible D gene (5 bases). Trimming removed 3 bases at V and 1 base at J, with 15 bases between. Germline CDR1 and CDR2: MNHNS and SASEGT. The CDR3 contains 16 residues.

This clone was seen only once. The rearrangement uses TRBV7-9 and TRBJ1-5, with a possible D match to TRBD1 (6 bases). The CDR3 has 15 residues. Germline CDR1 SEHNR, CDR2 FQNEAQ (reference sequence). V lost 2 bases and J 3 bases, leaving 11 bases between the germline ends. DNA for the CDR3: TGTGCCAGCAGCTTAACCGGACAGTACAATCAGCCCCAGCATTTT. It yields the protein CASSLTGQYNQPQHF.

The rearrangement uses TRBV5-1 and TRBJ2-1; TRBD1 aligns across 11 bases. The CDR3 has 13 residues. Germline CDR1 SGHRS, CDR2 YFSETQ. The V segment lost 5 bases and the J segment 8 bases; nucleotides outside the gene matches: 3. The DNA for the CDR3 is TGCGCCAGCAGTGGACAGGGGGCGGATGAGCAGTTCTTC. This sequence encodes CASSGQGADEQFF.

The chain recombines TRBV19 with TRBJ1-4, with TRBD1 identical over 8 bases. The length of the CDR3 is 14 residues. Looked up from germline, CDR1 is LNHDA and CDR2 is SQIVND (reference sequence). The junction had 5 bases not matched to a gene; V was cut back by 3 bases and J by 8 bases. CDR3 DNA sequence: TGTGCCAGTAGTATCGGACAGGGCGGGGAAAAACTGTTTTTT. Protein: CASSIGQGGEKLFF. Full variable domain (remainder filled in from reference TRBV19 and TRBJ1-4): DGGITQSPKYLFRKEGQNVTLSCEQNLNHDAMYWYRQDPGQGLRLIYYSQIVNDFQKGDIAEGYSVSREKKESFPLTVTSAQKNPTAFYLCASSIGQGGEKLFFGSGTQLSVL.

Written as DNA, the CDR3 is TGTGCCTGGAGCCTTTACGACAGCCTTGCCTACGAGCAGTACTTC. Residues: CAWSLYDSLAYEQYF. The chain is built from TRBV30 and TRBJ2-7, with D perhaps matching TRBD1 (5 bases). The length of the CDR3 is 15 residues. Deletions cut 3 bases from V and 2 bases from J, with 17 bases between. In germline, CDR1 is GTSNPN, CDR2 SVGIG (reference sequence). The whole variable domain, filled in from reference TRBV30 and TRBJ2-7, reads SQTIHQWPATLVQPVGSPLSLECTVEGTSNPNLYWYRQAAGRGLQLLFYSVGIGQISSEVPQNLSASRPQDRQFILSSKKLLLSDSGFYLCAWSLYDSLAYEQYFGPGTRLTVT.

This clone was recorded once. The chain combines TRBV6-5 with TRBJ1-1; D gene uncertain. Trimming took off 7 bases at V and 1 base at J, with 10 bases between the two ends. The CDR3 loop spans 13 amino acids. The germline V gene encodes CDR1 MNHEY and CDR2 SVGAGI. CDR3 protein: CASNGRANTEAFF. The CDR3 nucleotides read TGTGCCAGCAACGGTCGGGCGAACACTGAAGCTTTCTTT.

The chain joins TRBV27 to TRBJ2-5; D remains unclear. With the DNA end fitting TRBJ2-7 better, the J assignment may be wrong. The CDR3 totals 11 residues. CDR1 and CDR2 (germline): MNHEY, SMNVEV (reference sequence). CDR3 in DNA: TGTGCCAGCAGTTCCCAGTACGAGCAGTACTTC. Amino acid sequence: CASSSQYEQYF.